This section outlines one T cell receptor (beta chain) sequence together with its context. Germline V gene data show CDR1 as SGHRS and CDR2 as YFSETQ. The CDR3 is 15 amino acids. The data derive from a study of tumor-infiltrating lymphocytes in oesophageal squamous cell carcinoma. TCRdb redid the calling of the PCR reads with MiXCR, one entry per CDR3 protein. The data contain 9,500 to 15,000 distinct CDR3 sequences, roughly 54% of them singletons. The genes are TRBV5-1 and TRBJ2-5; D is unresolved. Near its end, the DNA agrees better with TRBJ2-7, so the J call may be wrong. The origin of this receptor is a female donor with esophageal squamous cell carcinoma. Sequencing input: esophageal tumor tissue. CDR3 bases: TGCGCCAGCAGCTTGAGAGGCTCTTCGTCCTACGAGCAGTACTTC. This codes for CASSLRGSSSYEQYF.